The 7 T cell receptor beta chains below were found in one sample sequenced in a study of blood T cell repertoires in COVID-19. Profiled with immunoSEQ multiplex PCR; TCRdb holds only in-frame clones, not every one. Found here are about 61,000 clones, roughly 90% of them singletons; the top ten hold about 21%. Sequencing used peripheral blood. The receptor source for this set is a woman in her 50s with active or convalescent COVID-19.

The rearrangement links TRBV6-6 to TRBJ1-5; possible D gene TRBD1, 5 bases. The CDR3 has 17 amino acids. Germline CDR1 and CDR2: MNHNY and SVGAGI (reference sequence). Trimming cost V 5 bases and J 7 bases, with 24 bases left between them. The CDR3 is CASSPSRGTLFGQPQHF. The CDR3 bases are TGTGCCAGCAGTCCAAGTCGGGGGACTCTATTTGGACAGCCCCAGCATTTT.

The CDR3 nucleotides read TGTGCCAGCAGCCCGGAGCAGGGACTAGCGGGATGGACCCCCTACGAGCAGTACTTC. Its translation: CASSPEQGLAGWTPYEQYF. This sequence joins TRBV27 and TRBJ2-7; 13 positions agree with TRBD2. Germline V gives CDR1 MNHEY, CDR2 SMNVEV (reference sequence). The length of the CDR3 is 19 residues. Germline trimming cut 6 bases from V and 2 bases from J; bases unmatched to any gene: 16.

The chain is built from TRBV30 and TRBJ1-5; no firm D call. The germline V gene encodes CDR1 GTSNPN and CDR2 SVGIG (reference sequence). This CDR3 is 13 amino acids long. V was clipped by 0 bases and J by 6 bases, with 9 bases between them. The CDR3 region is CAWSVSSGQPQHF. CDR3 DNA: TGTGCCTGGAGTGTTTCGTCCGGTCAGCCCCAGCATTTT.

The V call is TRBV12-3 or TRBV12-4, the J call TRBJ1-2, with D hard to call. V gave up 5 bases and J gave up 4 bases, with 11 bases separating them. This CDR3 contains 13 residues. In nucleotides, the CDR3 is TGTGCCAGCAGTCGGACGGAGGCCTATGGCTACACCTTC. Its translation is CASSRTEAYGYTF.

V is TRBV28 and J is TRBJ1-5; D remains unclear. From germline, CDR1 is MDHEN and CDR2 SYDVKM. The V and J ends lost 7 bases and 1 base respectively, with 23 bases between them. The CDR3 extends over 18 amino acids. CDR3 region: CASKLGVSGSLSNQPQHF. The CDR3 DNA is TGTGCCAGCAAACTCGGAGTATCGGGGTCCTTAAGCAATCAGCCCCAGCATTTT.

The V gene is TRBV7-6, the J gene TRBJ2-1; 7 bases map to TRBD2. The V segment lost 2 bases and the J segment 4 bases; nucleotides outside the gene matches: 8. The V gene's germline CDR1 is SGHVS and CDR2 FNYEAQ. CDR3 length: 16 amino acids. CDR3 sequence reads: CASSLNSASGYNEQFF. The CDR3 coding sequence is TGTGCCAGCAGCTTAAATTCGGCTAGCGGATACAATGAGCAGTTCTTC.

The chain is built from TRBV4-1 and TRBJ2-1; a weak D match, TRBD2 (6 bases). V was clipped by 5 bases and J by 10 bases, with 12 bases between them. Germline-derived CDR1 and CDR2 are MGHRA and YSYEKL. This CDR3 is built from 12 residues. Written as DNA, the CDR3 is TGCGCCAGCAGCTATGGACTAAGGGAGCAGTTCTTC. Its translation is CASSYGLREQFF.